The rows below give T cell receptor beta chains drawn from one sample of a study of cytomegalovirus exposure and HLA in healthy donors. Libraries were prepared by immunoSEQ multiplex PCR; TCRdb keeps only in-frame clonotypes and omits some of them. In the table there are roughly 93,000 clones, around 76% of which are singletons. Sequencing was done on a sample of PBMCs. The receptors originated from a human donor in good health. The CDR3 runs from the conserved cysteine through the conserved F or W. Fields, in order: clone size, D gene, J gene, V gene, CDR3 DNA, CDR3 protein. D genes are given only for firm matches. Part of the rows lack a size; the others show once, few, many or a class for expanded clones.

- | - | TRBJ2-7 | TRBV10-2 | TGCGCCAGCAGTGAGTTTTGGAGCTCCTACGAGCAGTACTTC | CASSEFWSSYEQYF
- | - | TRBJ1-1 | TRBV30 | TGTGCCTGGAGGAGGGCCACACCGGTGAACACTGAAGCTTTCTTT | CAWRRATPVNTEAFF
- | - | TRBJ1-1 | TRBV5-1 | TGCGCCAGCAGCTGGGACCAGGGGACTGAAGCTTTCTTT | CASSWDQGTEAFF
- | TRBD1 | TRBJ1-4 | TRBV5-8 | TGTGCCAGCAGCTTGGACAGGGGAGATGAAAAACTGTTTTTT | CASSLDRGDEKLFF
once | - | TRBJ1-1 | TRBV6-5 | TGTGCCAGCAGTTACTCGATTCGGGGGGCTGAAGCTTTCTTT | CASSYSIRGAEAFF
once | - | TRBJ1-1 | TRBV5-1 | TGCGCCAGCAGCTTGGTCATCGACGGGAAGGGTTTCTTT | CASSLVIDGKGFF
once | - | TRBJ2-7 | TRBV11-2 | TGTGCCAGCAGCTTAGACGGCTCCTACGAGCAGTACTTC | CASSLDGSYEQYF
- | TRBD1 | TRBJ2-2 | TRBV7-2 | TGTGCCAGCAGGTTGACAGGGAGAACCGGGGAGCTGTTTTTT | CASRLTGRTGELFF
- | - | TRBJ2-5 | TRBV5-1 | TGCGCCAGCAGCCTAACAGGAGCCCTCCAAGAGACCCAGTACTTC | CASSLTGALQETQYF
- | - | TRBJ2-1 | TRBV29-1 | TGCAGCGCCCCAACTGCTCTAGGTTCCTACAATGAGCAGTTCTTC | CSAPTALGSYNEQFF
- | - | TRBJ2-5 | TRBV7-9 | TGTGCCAGCAGCTTAGGTGGAGCTCAAGAGACCCAGTACTTC | CASSLGGAQETQYF
- | TRBD1 | TRBJ1-1 | TRBV10-3 | TGTGCCATCAGTGACACAGGGGAAACCTCGGGAGCTTTCTTT | CAISDTGETSGAFF
- | TRBD2 | TRBJ2-3 | TRBV10-3 | TGTGCCATCAGTGAGGTTTTAGCGGGAGCCCTTAGCACAGATACGCAGTATTTT | CAISEVLAGALSTDTQYF
- | - | TRBJ2-3 | TRBV7-9 | TGTGCCAGCACCGATATAGCGCGAAGCACAGATACGCAGTATTTT | CASTDIARSTDTQYF
- | - | TRBJ2-5 | TRBV5-6 | TGTGCCAGCAGCTTTGAAGGGGGGGAGGAGACCCAGTACTTC | CASSFEGGEETQYF
- | TRBD2 | TRBJ2-7 | TRBV5-1 | TGCGCCAGCAGCTCTTTTCGGGAGGGCCCTCGGGAGCAGTACTTC | CASSSFREGPREQYF
- | - | TRBJ2-7 | TRBV12-2 | TGTGCAAGTCGCTTAGGTCGGGAGGGCCTGGGCTACGAGCAGTACTTC | CASRLGREGLGYEQYF
few | TRBD2 | TRBJ2-3 | TRBV6-5 | TGTGCCAGCAGTTATAGCGGGAGTGTCACAGATACGCAGTATTTT | CASSYSGSVTDTQYF
- | - | TRBJ2-2 | TRBV11-2 | TGTGCCAGCAGCTTAGTCGCAGGGAACACCGGGGAGCTGTTTTTT | CASSLVAGNTGELFF
- | - | TRBJ2-3 | TRBV19 | TGTGCCAGTAGTATAGATGGGACTAGCACAGATACGCAGTATTTT | CASSIDGTSTDTQYF
- | - | TRBJ1-2 | TRBV25-1 | TGTGCCAGCAGTGCACAGAGTAACTATGGCTACACCTTC | CASSAQSNYGYTF
- | TRBD2 | TRBJ2-3 | TRBV11-2 | TGTGCCAGCAGCTTCGCGGGGGGCGTCACAGATACGCAGTATTTT | CASSFAGGVTDTQYF
- | - | TRBJ2-1 | TRBV7-6 | TGTGCCAGCAGCTTAGACGGCCGGTCGGGGTCCTACAATGAGCAGTTCTTC | CASSLDGRSGSYNEQFF
- | - | TRBJ1-5 | TRBV6-5 | TGTGCCAGTGGTGGCAGATTTGGCAATCAGCCCCAGCATTTT | CASGGRFGNQPQHF
- | - | TRBJ1-5 | TRBV19 | TGTGCCAGTAGTATGAGTGCCTCACGCGCGGGAGTAGGCAATCAGCCCCAGCATTTT | CASSMSASRAGVGNQPQHF
- | - | TRBJ1-1 | TRBV6-1 | TGTGCCAGCAGTCCTTTAACAGCGGGCACTGAAGCTTTCTTT | CASSPLTAGTEAFF
- | - | TRBJ1-5 | TRBV2 | TGTGCCAGCGGGGCGGGACGGAGCAATCAGCCCCAGCATTTT | CASGAGRSNQPQHF
- | - | TRBJ2-7 | TRBV5-1 | TGCGCCAGCAGCTTGGATGGGACACGACTAAGCTACGAGCAGTACTTC | CASSLDGTRLSYEQYF
- | TRBD1 | TRBJ1-6 | TRBV5-1 | TGCGCCAGCATCGACGCAGGGGGCCTTTCTTCACCCCTCCACTTT | CASIDAGGLSSPLHF
few | - | TRBJ2-2 | TRBV13 | TGTGCCAGCAGCTTACAGGGAGGTGCCGGGGAGCTGTTTTTT | CASSLQGGAGELFF
- | - | TRBJ1-2 | TRBV5-6 | TGTGCCAGCAGCTTGGACCTCAATAGTAACTATGGCTACACCTTC | CASSLDLNSNYGYTF
- | TRBD1 | TRBJ2-7 | TRBV4-3 | TGCGCCAGCAGCCATGACAGGGGAGTGTCCTACGAGCAGTACTTC | CASSHDRGVSYEQYF
once | - | TRBJ2-7 | TRBV30 | TGTGCCTGGAGTGTAAATCTCTACGAGCAGTACTTC | CAWSVNLYEQYF
- | TRBD1 | TRBJ1-1 | TRBV5-4 | TGTGCCAGCAGCGGACGGACAGGGGCGCATAGGAACACTGAAGCTTTCTTT | CASSGRTGAHRNTEAFF
- | - | TRBJ1-1 | TRBV6-1 | TGTGCCAGCGGGCACAGGGTTAACACTGAAGCTTTCTTT | CASGHRVNTEAFF
- | - | TRBJ2-3 | TRBV19 | TGTGCCAGTACCCGGCAGGGTTCGAAGGCAGATACGCAGTATTTT | CASTRQGSKADTQYF
- | TRBD1 | TRBJ1-1 | TRBV9 | TGTGCCAGCTCGTGGACAGGGGGCGCGGGTACTGAAGCTTTCTTT | CASSWTGGAGTEAFF
- | TRBD2 | TRBJ2-3 | TRBV4-3 | TGCGCCAGCAGCCAAGATCTCCTAGCGGGAAATATAGATACGCAGTATTTT | CASSQDLLAGNIDTQYF
- | - | TRBJ1-1 | TRBV19 | TGTGCCAGTGGCTTTGGTAAGAACACTGAAGCTTTCTTT | CASGFGKNTEAFF
- | TRBD2 | TRBJ2-7 | TRBV5-1 | TGCGCCAGCAGCCTGGACGGGCCTAGCGGGAGCACCTACGAGCAGTACTTC | CASSLDGPSGSTYEQYF
- | - | TRBJ2-2 | TRBV5-1 | TGCGCCAGCAGCCCGAGGAGGGTTAACACCGGGGAGCTGTTTTTT | CASSPRRVNTGELFF
- | TRBD1 | TRBJ1-1 | TRBV7-2 | TGTGCCAGCAGCTTGAGACAGGGCCGTGAAGCTTTCTTT | CASSLRQGREAFF
- | TRBD2 | TRBJ2-1 | TRBV2 | TGTGCCAGCAGTGGGTTAGCGGGAGGGCCGGGCAACAATGAGCAGTTCTTC | CASSGLAGGPGNNEQFF
- | - | TRBJ2-7 | TRBV5-1 | TGCGCCAGCAGCTTGGTGACCTTAGCGAACGAGCAGTACTTC | CASSLVTLANEQYF
- | TRBD1 | TRBJ2-2 | TRBV5-6 | TGTGCCAGCAGCTTTTTAGACAGGGGGCGGTCCGGGGAGCTGTTTTTT | CASSFLDRGRSGELFF
few | - | TRBJ1-6 | TRBV2 | TGTGCCAGCAGTGAGGACTTTAATTCACCCCTCCACTTT | CASSEDFNSPLHF
- | - | TRBJ2-7 | TRBV11-2 | TGTGCCAGCAGCCGTAACAGGGAATGGTACGAGCAGTACTTC | CASSRNREWYEQYF
few | TRBD1 | TRBJ2-7 | TRBV4-1 | TGCGCCAGCAGCCAGGACAGGTCCCCCTCCTACGAGCAGTACTTC | CASSQDRSPSYEQYF
- | TRBD2 | TRBJ2-5 | TRBV9 | TGTGCCAGCAGCGTACTAGCGGGACGGGAGACCCAGTACTTC | CASSVLAGRETQYF